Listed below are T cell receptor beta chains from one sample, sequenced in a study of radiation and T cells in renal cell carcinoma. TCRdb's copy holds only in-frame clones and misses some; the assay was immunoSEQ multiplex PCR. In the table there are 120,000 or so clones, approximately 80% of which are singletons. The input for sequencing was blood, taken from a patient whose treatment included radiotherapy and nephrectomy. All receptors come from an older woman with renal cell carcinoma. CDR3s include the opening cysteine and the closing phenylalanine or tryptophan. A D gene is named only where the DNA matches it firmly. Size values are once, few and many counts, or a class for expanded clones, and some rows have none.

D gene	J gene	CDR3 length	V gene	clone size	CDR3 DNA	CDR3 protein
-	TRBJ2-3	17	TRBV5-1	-	TGCGCCAGCAGCCTGAACCCCGTCGATTTGGGCACAGATACGCAGTATTTT	CASSLNPVDLGTDTQYF
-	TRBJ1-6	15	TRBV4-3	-	TGCGCCAGCAGCCTAACGGACACCCAAAATTCACCCCTCCACTTT	CASSLTDTQNSPLHF
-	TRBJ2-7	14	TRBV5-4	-	TGTGCCAGCAGCTTGGAAACAGGGTTAGCCGAGCAGTACTTC	CASSLETGLAEQYF
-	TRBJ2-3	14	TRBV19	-	TGTGCCAGTAGCGGCGGCAGGACAACAGATACGCAGTATTTT	CASSGGRTTDTQYF
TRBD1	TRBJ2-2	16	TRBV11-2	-	TGTGCCAGCAGCTATTCGGCAGGGGGCGGGACCGGGGAGCTGTTTTTT	CASSYSAGGGTGELFF
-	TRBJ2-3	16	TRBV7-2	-	TGTGCCAGCAGCTTAGTAGGAGGGCTAGGGGCAGATACGCAGTATTTT	CASSLVGGLGADTQYF
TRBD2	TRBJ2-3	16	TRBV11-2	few	TGTGCCAGCAGTTCCACTAGCGGAAACATTCCAGATACGCAGTATTTT	CASSSTSGNIPDTQYF
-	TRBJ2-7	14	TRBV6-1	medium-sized	TGTGCCAGCAGTGATACGACACAAACCTACGAGCAGTACTTC	CASSDTTQTYEQYF
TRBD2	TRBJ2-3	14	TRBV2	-	TGTGCCAGGGATAGCGGGGGGGCCGGAGATACGCAGTATTTT	CARDSGGAGDTQYF
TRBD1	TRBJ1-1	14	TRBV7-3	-	TGTGCCAGCAGCCCCGCCGCAGGGGGCTATGAAGCTTTCTTT	CASSPAAGGYEAFF
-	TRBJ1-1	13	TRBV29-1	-	TGCAGCGGCGGGAAGGGAGGGGACACTGAAGCTTTCTTT	CSGGKGGDTEAFF
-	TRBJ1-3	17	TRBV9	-	TGTGCCAGCAGCGTTTTCTCAGAGGGCGCAGCTGGAAACACCATATATTTT	CASSVFSEGAAGNTIYF
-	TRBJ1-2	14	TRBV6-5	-	TGTGCCAGCACCCGGGACAACTATAACTATGGCTACACCTTC	CASTRDNYNYGYTF
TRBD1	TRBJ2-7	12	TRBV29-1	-	TGCAGCGTGGCCGGGACAGGGAGTGAGCAGTACTTC	CSVAGTGSEQYF
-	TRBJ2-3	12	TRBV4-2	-	TGTGCCAGCAGCCATCCTCCAGATACGCAGTATTTT	CASSHPPDTQYF
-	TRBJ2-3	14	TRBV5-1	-	TGCGCCAGCAGCCCGTCCGGACTAAGAGATACGCAGTATTTT	CASSPSGLRDTQYF
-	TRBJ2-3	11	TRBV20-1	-	TGCAGTGCTTACTCCACAGATACGCAGTATTTT	CSAYSTDTQYF
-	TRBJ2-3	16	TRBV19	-	TGTGCCAGTAGTATAATAGGGGAGCTGGGAACAGATACGCAGTATTTT	CASSIIGELGTDTQYF
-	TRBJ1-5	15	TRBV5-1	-	TGCGCCAGCAGCTCGACAGGAATCGGCAATCAGCCCCAGCATTTT	CASSSTGIGNQPQHF
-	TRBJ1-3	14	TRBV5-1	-	TGCGCCAGCAGCTTGGGAAGGGGGAGAGACACCATATATTTT	CASSLGRGRDTIYF
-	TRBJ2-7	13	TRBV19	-	TGTGCCAGTACCTCAAACCCAGCGTACGAGCAGTACTTC	CASTSNPAYEQYF
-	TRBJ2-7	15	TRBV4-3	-	TGCGCCAGCAGCCAAGAAGGAGCCAGGGCCTACGAGCAGTACTTC	CASSQEGARAYEQYF
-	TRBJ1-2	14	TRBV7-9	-	TGTGCCAGCAGCTTAGTGGATTCTAACTATGGCTACACCTTC	CASSLVDSNYGYTF
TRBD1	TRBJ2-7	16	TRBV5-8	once	TGTGCCAGCAGCTTGGCCGGGACAGGGTCTGTCTACGAGCAGTACTTC	CASSLAGTGSVYEQYF
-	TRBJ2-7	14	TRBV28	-	TGTGCCAGCAGTTTAAGCCGGAGCCCTGGTGAGCAGTACTTC	CASSLSRSPGEQYF
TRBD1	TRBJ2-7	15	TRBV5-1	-	TGCGCCAGCAGCTTGGTCGGGGACAGAGACTACGAGCAGTACTTC	CASSLVGDRDYEQYF
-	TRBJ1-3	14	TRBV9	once	TGTGCCAGCAGCGTAGGCTTTGAAGGAAACACCATATATTTT	CASSVGFEGNTIYF
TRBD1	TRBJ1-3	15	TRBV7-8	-	TGTGCCAGCAGCTTCAACAGGGGTTCAGGAAACACCATATATTTT	CASSFNRGSGNTIYF
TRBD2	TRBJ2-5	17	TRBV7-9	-	TGTGCCAGCAGCAACGAGCACGGTCTAGCGGGTGGAGAGACCCAGTACTTC	CASSNEHGLAGGETQYF
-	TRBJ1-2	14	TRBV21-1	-	TGTGCCAGCAGCAATCGTCAAACCTGCTATGGCTACACCTTC	CASSNRQTCYGYTF
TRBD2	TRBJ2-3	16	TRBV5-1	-	TGCGCCAGCAGCTTGGGACTAGCGGGGGGGCCAGATACGCAGTATTTT	CASSLGLAGGPDTQYF
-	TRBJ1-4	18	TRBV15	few	TGTGCCACCAGAAGTTCCTCAGGTCTATGGACAGAGGGTGAAAAACTGTTTTTT	CATRSSSGLWTEGEKLFF
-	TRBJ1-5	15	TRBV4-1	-	TGCGCCAGCAGCCAAGTCCCCACTAGCAATCAGCCCCAGCATTTT	CASSQVPTSNQPQHF
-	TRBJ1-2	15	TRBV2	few	TGTGCCAGCAGTGAAGCGCTCTCAGCTAACTATGGCTACACCTTC	CASSEALSANYGYTF
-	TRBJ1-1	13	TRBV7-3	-	TGTGCCAGCAGCCATAAGGGGGGCACTGAAGCTTTCTTT	CASSHKGGTEAFF
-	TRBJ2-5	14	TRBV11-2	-	TGTGCCAGCAGCCCCCGACGGAACCAAGAGACCCAGTACTTC	CASSPRRNQETQYF
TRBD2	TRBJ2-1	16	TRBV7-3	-	TGTGCCAGCAGACTTGCCGGGACTAGCTCCTACAATGAGCAGTTCTTC	CASRLAGTSSYNEQFF
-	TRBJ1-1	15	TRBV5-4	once	TGTGCCAGCAGCTTGGAAGACGGGGCTTGGACTGAAGCTTTCTTT	CASSLEDGAWTEAFF
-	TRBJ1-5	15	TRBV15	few	TGTGCCACCAGCAGAGATAAGGGTAGCAATCAGCCCCAGCATTTT	CATSRDKGSNQPQHF
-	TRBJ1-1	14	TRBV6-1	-	TGTGCCAGCAGTGAGAGCAGGATGAACACTGAAGCTTTCTTT	CASSESRMNTEAFF
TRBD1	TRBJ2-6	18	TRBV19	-	TGTGCCAGTAGTTCCCGACAGGGGGTTAGCTCTGGGGCCAACGTCCTGACTTTC	CASSSRQGVSSGANVLTF
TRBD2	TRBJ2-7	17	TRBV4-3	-	TGCGCCAGCAGCCAAGATCCCGCAGGGAGGGGAACCTACGAGCAGTACTTC	CASSQDPAGRGTYEQYF
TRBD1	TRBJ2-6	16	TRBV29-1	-	TGCAGCGTTGGTGGGACAGGGGCTCTGGGGGCCAACGTCCTGACTTTC	CSVGGTGALGANVLTF